Described below is a single TCR beta chain sequence and its context. Its target antigen remains unknown. Base-call qualities are not available, and no considerably larger clone is one nucleotide away. The library was obtained by the immunoSEQ multiplex PCR assay. The table comes from immuneACCESS by way of TCRdb, which keeps in-frame sequences with V and J called. Part of the clones is missing from these tables; in studies checked, under half for an unresolved V gene and the rest for unknown reasons. For this sample the table gives over 10,000 clones, of which around 85% were detected only once. Over 10% of the sample comes from the top ten. The data derive from a study of technical replicates of blood from a few donors (dated by TCRdb to about 2017). The TCR sequence derives from a human donor in good health. The source material was PBMCs.

At the DNA level, the sequence is TGTGCCAGCGAAGCCGGGACTAGCGGTTACAATGAGCAGTTCTTC. Translation gives CASEAGTSGYNEQFF. The chain couples TRBV7-9 to TRBJ2-1, with TRBD2 identical over 11 junction bases. Reading from cysteine to phenylalanine, the CDR3 counts 15 amino acids. The sequence is cut down to CDR3 DNA, 45 bases in frame from base 1. Reading the germline V gene (reference sequence) gives CDR1 SEHNR and CDR2 FQNEAQ. Clipping removes 8 bases from V and 4 bases from J, with 7 as the unmatched junction base count.